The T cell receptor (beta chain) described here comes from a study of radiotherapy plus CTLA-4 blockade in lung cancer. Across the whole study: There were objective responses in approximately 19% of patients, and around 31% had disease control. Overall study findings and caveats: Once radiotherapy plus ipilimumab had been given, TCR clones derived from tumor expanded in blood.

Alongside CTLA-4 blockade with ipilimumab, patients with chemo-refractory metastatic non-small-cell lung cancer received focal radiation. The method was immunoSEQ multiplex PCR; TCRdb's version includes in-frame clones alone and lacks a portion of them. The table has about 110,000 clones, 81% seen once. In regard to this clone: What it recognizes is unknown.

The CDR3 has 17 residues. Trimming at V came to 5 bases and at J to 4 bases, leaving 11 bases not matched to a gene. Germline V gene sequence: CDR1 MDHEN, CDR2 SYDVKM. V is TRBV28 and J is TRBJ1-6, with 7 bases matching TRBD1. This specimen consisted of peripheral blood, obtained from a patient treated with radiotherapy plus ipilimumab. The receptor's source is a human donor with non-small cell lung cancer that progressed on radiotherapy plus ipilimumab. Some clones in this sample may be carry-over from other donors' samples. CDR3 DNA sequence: TGTGCCAGCAGTAAGGACACCGGGACAGCATATAATTCACCCCTCCACTTT. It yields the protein CASSKDTGTAYNSPLHF.